This T cell receptor beta chain was sequenced in a study of shared clonotypes between healthy human individuals. The length of the CDR3 is 14 residues. V lost 7 bases to trimming and J lost 10 bases; unmatched junction nucleotides: 10. CDR1 SQVTM and CDR2 ANQGSEA come from the germline V gene. Points from the study as a whole: Shared clonotypes across all four donors exceeded non-shared ones in generation probability.

This clone came up once. What it binds is not known. Assay execution took place at the deep level. Once extracted for a subset, genomic DNA was divided evenly among several immunoSEQ plates. Here immunoSEQ multiplex PCR was the method, and the copy in TCRdb shows in-frame clones only, minus some. Here the sample spans 1,400,000 or so clones, approximately 98.5% being singletons. The chain joins TRBV29-1 to TRBJ2-1; the match to TRBD2 covers 13 bases. The TCR originated in a man in his thirties or forties in good health. The specimen was naive CD4+ T cells sorted from blood. Described subset: CD45RA+ positively selected. DNA of the CDR3: TGCAGCGCCAAGCTGGGACTAGCGGGGACCGAGCAGTTCTTC. Amino acids: CSAKLGLAGTEQFF.